Shown below are 25 T cell receptor beta chains from a single sample sequenced in a study of T cell clonotyping in hematopoietic cell transplantation. This table comes from immunoSEQ multiplex PCR, and its TCRdb copy is limited to in-frame clones, with some not included. The sample lists 10,000 to 15,000 clones; about nine tenths were seen once. Sequencing was performed on PBMCs, taken 100 days after allogeneic stem cell transplant. These receptors came from a female patient aged 45-60 years who had an allogeneic stem cell transplant from an unrelated donor, so the T cells may come from the graft donor. Some clones in this sample may be carry-over from other donors' samples.

The chain recombines TRBV25-1 with TRBJ1-2; possible D gene TRBD1, 5 bases. V was shortened by 4 bases and J by 4 bases, with 10 bases between the two germline ends. Germline-derived CDR1 and CDR2 are MGHDK and SYGVNS. The CDR3 extends over 13 amino acids. The CDR3 DNA sequence: TGTGCCAGCAGTGTTGGTGGGGGCTATGGCTACACCTTC. Amino acid sequence: CASSVGGGYGYTF.

This chain uses TRBV6-4 with TRBJ2-6; D gene ambiguous. Trimming removed 3 bases at V and 0 bases at J, with 6 bases between. Germline V CDR1 and CDR2: MRHNA, SNTAGT. This CDR3 has 15 residues. In DNA, the CDR3 is TGTGCCAGCAGTGAAAGACACTCTGGGGCCAACGTCCTGACTTTC. This translates into CASSERHSGANVLTF.

The chain has TRBV7-2 and TRBJ2-5; maybe TRBD2 (6 bases). Looked up from germline, CDR1 is SGHTA and CDR2 is FQGNSA. The length of the CDR3 is 14 residues. With 1 base removed from V and 5 bases from J, the gap between germline ends came to 11 bases. The CDR3 sequence: CASSLGVSGETQYF. The CDR3 coding sequence is TGTGCCAGCAGCTTAGGTGTCAGCGGGGAGACCCAGTACTTC. The variable domain in full, completed from reference TRBV7-2 and TRBJ2-5, reads GAGVSQSPSNKVTEKGKDVELRCDPISGHTALYWYRQSLGQGLEFLIYFQGNSAPDKSGLPSDRFSAERTGGSVSTLTIQRTQQEDSAVYLCASSLGVSGETQYFGPGTRLLVL.

The chain links TRBV5-6 to TRBJ2-5, with TRBD2 matching over 10 bases. CDR1 and CDR2 from the germline V gene are SGHDT and YYEEEE. The CDR3 has 15 amino acids. With V trimmed by 3 bases and J by 2 bases, 4 bases remained unmatched. The CDR3 DNA reads as TGTGCCAGCAGCTCCGAGCGGGGGGGTCAAGAGACCCAGTACTTC. Translated: CASSSERGGQETQYF.

The chain couples TRBV28 to TRBJ2-7; the D is unclear. The germline CDR1 and CDR2 sequences are MDHEN and SYDVKM. V dropped 5 bases and J dropped 3 bases, with 14 bases sitting between them. The CDR3 is 14 residues long. The chain's CDR3 is CASSTYDGRYEQYF. The DNA of the CDR3 is TGTGCCAGCAGTACCTACGACGGACGCTACGAGCAGTACTTC.

The chain recombines TRBV7-7 with TRBJ2-6; 9 nucleotides align to TRBD1. This CDR3 has 16 amino acids. The V and J ends lost 5 bases and 2 bases, in that order; junction bases with no gene match: 4. Germline values: CDR1 SSHAT, CDR2 FNYEAQ (reference sequence). CDR3 loop: CASSPGQGTGANVLTF. Here the CDR3 DNA reads TGTGCCAGCAGCCCCGGACAGGGGACTGGGGCCAACGTCCTGACTTTC.

The V gene is TRBV15, the J gene TRBJ2-5; D is uncertain. The CDR3 has 14 residues. CDR1 LNHNV and CDR2 YYDKDF come from the germline V gene (reference sequence). Trimming cost V 1 base and J 1 base, with 7 bases left between them. This CDR3 is CATSRGMLQETQYF. DNA for the CDR3: TGTGCCACCAGCAGAGGGATGCTCCAAGAGACCCAGTACTTC.

V usage is TRBV6-1 and J usage is TRBJ1-6, with D possibly TRBD1 on 5 matching bases. The V end was cut by 8 bases, the J end by 7 bases, with 12 bases between. This CDR3 is 13 amino acids long. Germline CDR1 is MNHNS and CDR2 is SASEGT. This CDR3 reads CASLQGWNSPLHF. DNA for the CDR3: TGTGCCAGCCTCCAGGGATGGAATTCACCCCTCCACTTT.

The V and J genes are TRBV11-2 and TRBJ2-5; perhaps D is TRBD1 or TRBD2 (5 bases each). The germline CDR1 and CDR2 sequences are SGHAT and FQNNGV. CDR3 length equals 13 residues. Deletions cut 1 base from V and 7 bases from J, with 10 bases between. The chain's CDR3 is CASSLGPGGTQYF. The CDR3 region has the DNA TGTGCCAGCAGCTTAGGGCCTGGGGGGACCCAGTACTTC.

J is TRBJ1-5 and V is TRBV28; D is unresolved. Deletions cut 7 bases from V and 0 bases from J, with 16 bases between. The CDR3 covers 16 residues. CDR1 is MDHEN, CDR2 SYDVKM, per germline. The CDR3 DNA follows: TGTGCCAGCAAAGCGTTCGGTAGAGGTAGCAATCAGCCCCAGCATTTT. Its translation: CASKAFGRGSNQPQHF.

This sequence joins TRBV4-2 and TRBJ1-6; D call uncertain. Trimming took off 2 bases at V and 3 bases at J, with 5 bases between the two ends. The CDR3 runs 14 residues. Germline V gene data show CDR1 as LGHNA and CDR2 as YNFKEQ. CDR3 bases: TGTGCCAGCAGCCAATCCGGCTATAATTCACCCCTCCACTTT. This translates into CASSQSGYNSPLHF.

The chain recombines TRBV10-3 with TRBJ2-1, with 16 bases lining up with TRBD2. The CDR3 sequence is 15 residues long. CDR1 is ENHRY, CDR2 SYGVKD, per germline. The trim removed 4 bases at V and 8 bases at J, leaving 2 bases unmatched. The CDR3 here is CAISVGTSGRDEQFF. The CDR3 DNA sequence: TGTGCCATCAGTGTAGGGACTAGCGGGAGGGATGAGCAGTTCTTC.

The chain has TRBV7-2 and TRBJ2-3; the match to TRBD2 covers 14 bases. V lost 5 bases, J lost 7 bases, and 8 bases stayed unmatched. From germline, CDR1 is SGHTA and CDR2 FQGNSA. The CDR3 runs 16 residues. Here the CDR3 reads CASSPGLAGAGYTQYF. DNA of the CDR3: TGTGCCAGCAGCCCGGGACTAGCGGGGGCAGGGTATACGCAGTATTTT.

The chain links TRBV6-5 to TRBJ1-5, with 7 bases matching TRBD1. V shed 3 bases, J shed 7 bases, and the junction held 9 bases outside the gene matches. Germline assignment: CDR1 MNHEY and CDR2 SVGAGI. CDR3 length: 15 amino acids. The CDR3 spells CASSYNQGEKQPQHF. Here the CDR3 DNA reads TGTGCCAGCAGTTATAACCAGGGGGAGAAGCAGCCCCAGCATTTT.

The gene calls are TRBV19 and TRBJ1-5; no firm D call. CDR3 length: 15 residues. From germline, CDR1 is LNHDA and CDR2 SQIVND (reference sequence). The V end lost 1 base, the J end lost 0 bases, and 7 bases lay between the germline ends. CDR3 sequence reads: CASSIVGDSNQPQHF. Here the CDR3 DNA reads TGTGCCAGTAGTATAGTGGGTGATAGCAATCAGCCCCAGCATTTT.

The chain recombines TRBV28 with TRBJ2-3; D is undetermined. The CDR3 runs to 14 residues. Trimming removed 5 bases at V and 0 bases at J, with 9 bases between. Germline lookup yields CDR1 MDHEN and CDR2 SYDVKM. CDR3 region: CASSPLASTDTQYF. As DNA, the CDR3 is TGTGCCAGCAGTCCGCTTGCTAGCACAGATACGCAGTATTTT.

This clone was observed a few times. This chain joins TRBV19 and TRBJ1-3; the D is unclear. The germline gives CDR1 LNHDA, CDR2 SQIVND (reference sequence). Between the trimmed V and J ends, which lost 6 bases and 0 bases, there was a span of 9 bases. This CDR3 is 14 amino acids long. The CDR3: CASRSRSSGNTIYF. For the CDR3, the DNA is TGTGCCAGTAGATCGCGAAGCTCTGGAAACACCATATATTTT.

V usage is TRBV10-1 and J usage is TRBJ1-1; no clear D gene. This CDR3 has 16 amino acids. Germline V gene lookup returns CDR1 WNHNN and CDR2 SYGVQD (reference sequence). V was clipped by 2 bases and J by 1 base, with 14 bases between them. CDR3 amino acids: CASSETCGETNTEAFF. The DNA of the CDR3 is TGCGCCAGCAGTGAGACTTGTGGGGAAACGAACACTGAAGCTTTCTTT.

The chain links TRBV5-8 to TRBJ1-2; 9 bases line up with TRBD1. After removal of 4 bases from V and 7 bases from J, the junction contained 8 bases not matched to a gene. This CDR3 contains 14 residues. Germline V CDR1 and CDR2: SGHTS, YDEGEE. CDR3 region: CASSVGQGIGGYTF. In DNA form, the CDR3 reads TGTGCCAGCAGCGTCGGACAGGGGATAGGTGGCTACACCTTC. The full variable domain, completed using reference TRBV5-8 and TRBJ1-2, is EAGVTQSPTHLIKTRGQQATLRCSPISGHTSVYWYQQALGLGLQFLLWYDEGEERNRGNFPPRFSGRQFPNYSSELNVNALELEDSALYLCASSVGQGIGGYTFGSGTRLTVV.

CDR3 DNA: TGTGCCAGCAGGCCGGGGGGCCTGGGGTACGAGCAGTACTTC. It yields the protein CASRPGGLGYEQYF. The chain is built from TRBV28 and TRBJ2-7; perhaps TRBD2 as D (7 bases). The length of the CDR3 is 14 residues. Germline-derived CDR1 and CDR2 are MDHEN and SYDVKM. The ends were cut back, 6 bases at V and 4 bases at J, with 16 bases in the middle.

The chain uses TRBV6-1 and TRBJ1-4; 7 bases align to TRBD1. Per germline, CDR1 MNHNS and CDR2 SASEGT. Trimming removed 0 bases from V and 7 bases from J; junction bases left unmatched: 5. The CDR3 covers 15 residues. CDR3 nucleotide sequence: TGTGCCAGCAGTGAAGCCCTGGGACAGCGTGAAAAACTGTTTTTT. Its translation: CASSEALGQREKLFF.

This rearrangement joins TRBV2 to TRBJ1-5; 8 bases map to TRBD1. V shed 0 bases and J 6 bases; nucleotides not matched to a gene: 7. The germline V gene has CDR1 SNHLY and CDR2 FYNNEI. This CDR3 spans 16 amino acids. CDR3 nucleotides: TGTGCCAGCAGTGAAGCGTCTCAGGGGGCGGGTCAGCCCCAGCATTTT. It translates to CASSEASQGAGQPQHF.

This clone came up once. CDR3 nucleotides: TGTGCCAGCAGCGTAGACGCAGGAAATATGAACACTGAAGCTTTCTTT. Protein sequence: CASSVDAGNMNTEAFF. The chain carries TRBV9 and TRBJ1-1; D unresolved. The V gene lost 0 bases and the J gene lost 0 bases, with 12 bases spanning the gap. The V gene's germline CDR1 is SGDLS and CDR2 YYNGEE. This CDR3 has 16 residues.

The chain is built from TRBV30 and TRBJ2-7, with a tentative D call TRBD2 (5 bases). V gave up 0 bases and J gave up 2 bases, with 14 bases separating them. The germline gives CDR1 GTSNPN, CDR2 SVGIG (reference sequence). The CDR3 is 15 amino acids. The CDR3 DNA reads TGTGCCTGGAGTGTAGATGGAGGAGACCCCTACGAGCAGTACTTC. It translates to CAWSVDGGDPYEQYF. Full variable domain (remainder filled in from reference TRBV30 and TRBJ2-7): SQTIHQWPATLVQPVGSPLSLECTVEGTSNPNLYWYRQAAGRGLQLLFYSVGIGQISSEVPQNLSASRPQDRQFILSSKKLLLSDSGFYLCAWSVDGGDPYEQYFGPGTRLTVT.

This chain links TRBV7-9 with TRBJ1-5, with a possible D match to TRBD1 (6 bases). Between the trimmed V and J ends, which lost 1 base and 9 bases, there was a span of 19 bases. The CDR3 is 16 residues long. Germline assignment: CDR1 SEHNR and CDR2 FQNEAQ (reference sequence). In DNA form, the CDR3 reads TGTGCCAGCAGCTTAGGTGGAACAGGGCCTTCAGGGCCCCAGCATTTT. As protein: CASSLGGTGPSGPQHF.